What follows is one T cell receptor (beta chain) and its context. The record originates from a study of T cell changes during pregnancy in multiple sclerosis. Only in-frame clones appear in the TCRdb table, and some are missing; sequencing was by immunoSEQ multiplex PCR. The table includes about 25,000 clones, 90% detected once. The clonotype comes from a female donor in good health, enrolled as a control in a pregnancy study. The material was CD8+ T cells from peripheral blood mononuclear cells, obtained in the third trimester of pregnancy.

CDR3 DNA sequence: TGTGCCAGCAGCGTTACCCTTGGGGGGAATGAGCAGTTCTTC. Its translation is CASSVTLGGNEQFF. The chain links TRBV7-6 to TRBJ2-1; D may be TRBD2 (6 bases). The ends were cut back, 5 bases at V and 7 bases at J, with 15 bases in the middle. The CDR3 has 14 amino acids. The germline V gene encodes CDR1 SGHVS and CDR2 FNYEAQ.